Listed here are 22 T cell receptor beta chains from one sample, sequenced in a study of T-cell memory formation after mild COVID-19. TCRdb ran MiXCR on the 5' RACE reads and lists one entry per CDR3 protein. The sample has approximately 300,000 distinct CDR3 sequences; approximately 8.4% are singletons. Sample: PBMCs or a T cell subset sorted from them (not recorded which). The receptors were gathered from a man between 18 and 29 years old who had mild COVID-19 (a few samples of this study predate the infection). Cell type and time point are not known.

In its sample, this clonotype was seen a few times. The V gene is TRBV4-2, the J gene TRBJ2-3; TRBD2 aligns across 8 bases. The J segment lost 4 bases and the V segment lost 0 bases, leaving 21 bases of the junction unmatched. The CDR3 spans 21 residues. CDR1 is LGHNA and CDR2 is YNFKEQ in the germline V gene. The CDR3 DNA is TGTGCCAGCAGCCAAGATGGGACCCGGGTAGCGAAGCGGGGGAGATCAGATACGCAGTATTTT. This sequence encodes CASSQDGTRVAKRGRSDTQYF.

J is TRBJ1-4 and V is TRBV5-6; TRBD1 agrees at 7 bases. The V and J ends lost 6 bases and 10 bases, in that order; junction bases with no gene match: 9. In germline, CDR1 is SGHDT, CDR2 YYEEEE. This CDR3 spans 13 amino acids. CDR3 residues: CASTATGSVKLFF. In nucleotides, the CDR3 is TGTGCCAGCACCGCGACAGGGTCGGTAAAACTGTTTTTT.

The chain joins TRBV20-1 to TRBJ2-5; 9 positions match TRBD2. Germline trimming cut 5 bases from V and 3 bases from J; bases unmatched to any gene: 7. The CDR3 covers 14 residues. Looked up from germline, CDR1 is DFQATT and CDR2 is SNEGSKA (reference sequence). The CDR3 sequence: CSAPRASGEETQYF. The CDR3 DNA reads TGCAGTGCTCCCAGGGCTAGCGGGGAAGAGACCCAGTACTTC.

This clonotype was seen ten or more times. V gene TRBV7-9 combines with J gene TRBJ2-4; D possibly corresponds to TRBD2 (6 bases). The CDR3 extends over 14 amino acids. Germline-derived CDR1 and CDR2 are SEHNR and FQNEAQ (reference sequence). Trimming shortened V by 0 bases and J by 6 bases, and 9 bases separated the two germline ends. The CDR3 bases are TGTGCCAGCAGCTTAGCGGGGGGAGGAAACATTCAGTACTTC. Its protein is CASSLAGGGNIQYF.

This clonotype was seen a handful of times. CDR3 DNA: TGTGCCAGCAGCTTGGAGCCGGGGGCGGCCACTGAAGCTTTCTTT. It translates to CASSLEPGAATEAFF. The chain carries TRBV5-4 and TRBJ1-1, with TRBD1 as a possible D gene (6 bases). Trimming removed 0 bases at V and 4 bases at J, with 13 bases between. From germline, CDR1 is SGHNT and CDR2 YYREEE (reference sequence). The CDR3 consists of 15 residues.

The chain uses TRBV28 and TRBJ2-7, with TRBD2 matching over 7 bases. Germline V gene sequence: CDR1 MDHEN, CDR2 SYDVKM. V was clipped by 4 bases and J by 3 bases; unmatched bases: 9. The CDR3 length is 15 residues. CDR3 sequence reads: CASSSGRGGVYEQYV. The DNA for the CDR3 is TGTGCCAGCAGTTCAGGCCGCGGGGGAGTCTACGAGCAGTACGTC.

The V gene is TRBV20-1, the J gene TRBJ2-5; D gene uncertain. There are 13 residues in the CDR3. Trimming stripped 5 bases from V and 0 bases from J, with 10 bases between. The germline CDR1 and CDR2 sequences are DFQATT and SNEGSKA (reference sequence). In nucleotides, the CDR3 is TGCAGTGCTCCCCCCCGACACCAAGAGACCCAGTACTTC. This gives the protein CSAPPRHQETQYF.

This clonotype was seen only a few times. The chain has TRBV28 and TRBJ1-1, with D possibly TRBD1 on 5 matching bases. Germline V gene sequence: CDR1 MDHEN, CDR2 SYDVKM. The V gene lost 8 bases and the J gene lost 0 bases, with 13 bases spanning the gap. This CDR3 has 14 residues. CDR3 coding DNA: TGTGCCAGCGGCTCGGACACAGTGAACACTGAAGCTTTCTTT. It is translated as CASGSDTVNTEAFF.

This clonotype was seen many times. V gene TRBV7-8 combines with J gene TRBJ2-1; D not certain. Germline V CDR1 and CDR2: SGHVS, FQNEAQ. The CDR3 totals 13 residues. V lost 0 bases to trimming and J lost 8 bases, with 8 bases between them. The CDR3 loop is CASSLAGWDEQFF. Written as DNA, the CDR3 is TGTGCCAGCAGCTTAGCCGGTTGGGATGAGCAGTTCTTC. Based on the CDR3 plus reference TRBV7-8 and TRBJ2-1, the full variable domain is GAGVSQSPRYKVAKRGQDVALRCDPISGHVSLFWYQQALGQGPEFLTYFQNEAQLDKSGLPSDRFFAERPEGSVSTLKIQRTQQEDSAVYLCASSLAGWDEQFFGPGTRLTVL.

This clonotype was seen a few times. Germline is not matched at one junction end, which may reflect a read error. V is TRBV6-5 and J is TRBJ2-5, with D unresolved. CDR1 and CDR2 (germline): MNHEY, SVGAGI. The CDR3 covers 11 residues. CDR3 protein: CASSNQETQYF. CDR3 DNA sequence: TGTGCCAGCAGTAACCAGGAGACCCAGTACTTC.

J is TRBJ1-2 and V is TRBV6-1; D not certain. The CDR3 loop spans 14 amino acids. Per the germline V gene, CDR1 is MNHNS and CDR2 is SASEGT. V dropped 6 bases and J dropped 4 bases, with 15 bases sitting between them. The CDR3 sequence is CASSELRQTYGYTF. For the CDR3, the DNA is TGTGCCAGCAGCGAACTCAGGCAGACCTATGGCTACACCTTC.

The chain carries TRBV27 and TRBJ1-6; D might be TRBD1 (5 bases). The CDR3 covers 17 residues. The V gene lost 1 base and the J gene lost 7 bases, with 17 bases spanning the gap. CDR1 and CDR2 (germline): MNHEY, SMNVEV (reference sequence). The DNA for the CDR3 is TGTGCCAGCAGTTTATGGTCGGTCAGGGCCGAGAATTCACCCCTCCACTTT. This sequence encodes CASSLWSVRAENSPLHF.

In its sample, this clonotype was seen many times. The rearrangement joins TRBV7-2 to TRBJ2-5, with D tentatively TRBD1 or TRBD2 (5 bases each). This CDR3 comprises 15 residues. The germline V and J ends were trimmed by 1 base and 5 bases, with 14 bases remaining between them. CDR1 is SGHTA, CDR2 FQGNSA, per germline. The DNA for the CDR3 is TGTGCCAGCAGCTTAGGGTCGGGGCTCTGGGAGACCCAGTACTTC. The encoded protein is CASSLGSGLWETQYF.

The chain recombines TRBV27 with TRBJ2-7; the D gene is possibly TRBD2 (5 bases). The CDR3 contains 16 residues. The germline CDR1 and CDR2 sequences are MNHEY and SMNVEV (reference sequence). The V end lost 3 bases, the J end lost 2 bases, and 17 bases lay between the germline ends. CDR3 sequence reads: CASSLRADHHPYEQYF. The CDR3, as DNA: TGTGCCAGCAGTTTGAGGGCAGACCACCATCCCTACGAGCAGTACTTC.

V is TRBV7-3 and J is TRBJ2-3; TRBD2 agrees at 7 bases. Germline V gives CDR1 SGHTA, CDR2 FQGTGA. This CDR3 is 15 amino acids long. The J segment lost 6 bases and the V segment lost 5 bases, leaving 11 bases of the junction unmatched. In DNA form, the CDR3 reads TGTGCCAGCAGCCCCAGCGGGATCCACTCGGATACGCAGTATTTT. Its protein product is CASSPSGIHSDTQYF.

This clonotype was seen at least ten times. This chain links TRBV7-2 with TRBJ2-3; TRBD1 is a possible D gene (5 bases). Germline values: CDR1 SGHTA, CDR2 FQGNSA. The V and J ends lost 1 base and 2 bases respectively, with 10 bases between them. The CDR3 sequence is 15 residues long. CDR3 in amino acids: CASSLEGRPTDTQYF. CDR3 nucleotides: TGTGCCAGCAGCTTAGAGGGGCGACCCACAGATACGCAGTATTTT.

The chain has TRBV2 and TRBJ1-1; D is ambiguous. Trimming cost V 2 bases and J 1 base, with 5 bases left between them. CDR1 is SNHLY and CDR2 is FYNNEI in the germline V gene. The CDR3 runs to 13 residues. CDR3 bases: TGTGCCAGCAGTGAAAGGGCGAACACTGAAGCTTTCTTT. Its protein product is CASSERANTEAFF.

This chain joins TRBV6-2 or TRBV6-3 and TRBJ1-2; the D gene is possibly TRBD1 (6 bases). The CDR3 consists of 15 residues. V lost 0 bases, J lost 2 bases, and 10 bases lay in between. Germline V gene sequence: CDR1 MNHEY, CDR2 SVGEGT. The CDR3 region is CASSYSGGSNYGYTF. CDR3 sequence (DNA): TGTGCCAGCAGTTACTCAGGGGGATCGAACTATGGCTACACCTTC.

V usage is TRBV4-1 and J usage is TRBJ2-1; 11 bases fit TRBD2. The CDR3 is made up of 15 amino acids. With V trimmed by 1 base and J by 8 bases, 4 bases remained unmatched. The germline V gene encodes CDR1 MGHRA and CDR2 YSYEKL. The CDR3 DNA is TGCGCCAGCAGCCAAGTAGCGGGGGGGCGAGATGAGCAGTTCTTC. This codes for CASSQVAGGRDEQFF.

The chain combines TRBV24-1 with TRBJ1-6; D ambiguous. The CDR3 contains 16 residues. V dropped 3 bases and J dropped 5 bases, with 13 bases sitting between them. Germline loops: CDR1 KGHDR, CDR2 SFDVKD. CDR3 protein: CATSDGETADNSPLHF. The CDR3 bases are TGTGCCACCAGTGATGGGGAGACCGCGGATAATTCACCCCTCCACTTT.

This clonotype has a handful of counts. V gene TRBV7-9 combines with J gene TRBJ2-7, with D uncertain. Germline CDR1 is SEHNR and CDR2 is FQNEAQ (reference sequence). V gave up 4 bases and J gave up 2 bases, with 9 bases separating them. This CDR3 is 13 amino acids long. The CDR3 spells CASSSTAAYEQYV. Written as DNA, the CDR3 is TGTGCCAGCAGCTCTACAGCCGCCTACGAGCAGTACGTC.

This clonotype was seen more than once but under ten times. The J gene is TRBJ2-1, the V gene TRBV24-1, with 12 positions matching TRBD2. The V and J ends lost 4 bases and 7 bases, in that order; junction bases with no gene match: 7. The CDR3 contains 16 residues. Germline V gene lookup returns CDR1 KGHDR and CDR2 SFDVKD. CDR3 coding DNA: TGTGCCACCAGTGACCCTAGCGGGGGGGCCGGGAATGAGCAGTTCTTC. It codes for CATSDPSGGAGNEQFF.